Listed here are 5 T cell receptor beta chains from one sample, sequenced in a study of cytomegalovirus exposure and HLA in healthy donors. PCR involved 60 Vbeta and 13 Jbeta primers. The protocol was immunoSEQ multiplex PCR, while the TCRdb copy is restricted to in-frame clones and leaves out a portion. The sample yields roughly 220,000 clones, roughly 80% seen once. The sequencing input was PBMCs. Every receptor here comes from a man between 45 and 60 years old in good health and CMV-seronegative.

The rearrangement joins TRBV7-9 to TRBJ2-3, with 8 positions matching TRBD2. With 5 bases clipped from V and 0 bases from J, the junction kept 13 bases outside the gene matches. The germline gives CDR1 SEHNR, CDR2 FQNEAQ (reference sequence). CDR3 length: 18 amino acids. The CDR3 coding sequence is TGTGCCAGCAGCACCCAACCTGGGGCTAGCGGGAGCACAGATACGCAGTATTTT. This gives the protein CASSTQPGASGSTDTQYF.

The gene calls are TRBV27 and TRBJ2-5; D uncertain. The germline CDR1 and CDR2 sequences are MNHEY and SMNVEV (reference sequence). The CDR3 totals 15 residues. V lost 2 bases, J lost 5 bases, and 15 bases lay in between. The CDR3 reads CASSLGQFGMETQYF. The CDR3 DNA is TGTGCCAGCAGTTTAGGGCAGTTTGGTATGGAGACCCAGTACTTC.

The V and J genes are TRBV30 and TRBJ1-1; 9 bases agree with TRBD1. Trimming removed 2 bases from V and 6 bases from J; junction bases left unmatched: 10. Germline loops: CDR1 GTSNPN, CDR2 SVGIG (reference sequence). The CDR3 sequence is 15 residues long. The CDR3 DNA is TGTGCCTGGAGTTACTGGGACAGGGTTACGGCTGAAGCTTTCTTT. Amino acid sequence: CAWSYWDRVTAEAFF.

The V call is TRBV5-4, the J call TRBJ1-4; possible D gene TRBD1, 6 bases. V was clipped by 2 bases and J by 8 bases, with 10 bases between them. The CDR3 length is 13 residues. Germline CDR1 is SGHNT and CDR2 is YYREEE (reference sequence). CDR3 sequence (DNA): TGTGCCAGCAGCTTACAGGGTTTGGAAAAACTGTTTTTT. Protein product: CASSLQGLEKLFF.

The chain joins TRBV5-4 to TRBJ2-3; TRBD2 matches 9 bases. Losses at the gene ends were 3 bases for V and 2 bases for J; bases not matched to a gene: 4. CDR3 length: 15 amino acids. Per the germline V gene, CDR1 is SGHNT and CDR2 is YYREEE (reference sequence). The CDR3: CASSSAGGNTDTQYF. In nucleotides, the CDR3 is TGTGCCAGCAGCTCCGCGGGAGGGAACACAGATACGCAGTATTTT.